This TCR beta chain derives from a study of T cell repertoires in cytomegalovirus infection. The wider study: Recently identified HLA-C-restricted and well-studied HLA-B-restricted CMV epitopes were used. It was the public TCR beta signatures that indicated both CMV infection and matching HLA type. General study findings and limits: There were carriers of CMV plus the relevant HLA, and cumulative public TCR beta family frequency identified them. The ex vivo response showed dominance by HLA-C-restricted CMV-specific TCR beta clonotypes.

Germline loops: CDR1 MNHEY, CDR2 SMNVEV (reference sequence). CDR3 size: 20 residues. V gave up 2 bases and J gave up 5 bases; unmatched junction bases: 18. Notes on this clonotype: Antigen specificity is unknown.

TCRdb re-analysed the reads in MiXCR, keeping a single row per CDR3 protein. The sample holds roughly 87,000 distinct CDR3 sequences, approximately 30% seen once. The V gene is TRBV27, the J gene TRBJ2-3; TRBD2 matches 11 bases. The specimen was CD8+ T cells from cultured PBMCs, collected from culture after CMV antigen stimulation. The receptor was derived from a human donor in good health (CMV status not recorded). Some clones in this sample may be carry-over from other donors' samples. The CDR3 region is CASSLGLLMPTSGEEDTQYF. CDR3 coding DNA: TGTGCCAGCAGTTTAGGTCTTCTGATGCCGACTAGCGGGGAGGAAGATACGCAGTATTTT.